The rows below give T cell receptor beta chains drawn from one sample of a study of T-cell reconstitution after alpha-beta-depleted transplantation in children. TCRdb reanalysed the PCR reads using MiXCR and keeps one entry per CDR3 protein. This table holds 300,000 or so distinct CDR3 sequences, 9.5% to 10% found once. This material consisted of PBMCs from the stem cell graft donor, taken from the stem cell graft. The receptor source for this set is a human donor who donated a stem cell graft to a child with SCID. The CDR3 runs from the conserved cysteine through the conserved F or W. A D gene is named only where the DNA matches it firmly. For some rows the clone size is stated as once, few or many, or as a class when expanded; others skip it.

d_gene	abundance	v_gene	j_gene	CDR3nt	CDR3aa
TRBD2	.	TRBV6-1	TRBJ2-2	TGTGCCAGCAGTGAAGCTCGACTAGCGGGTGTCGCCGGGGAGCTGTTTTTT	CASSEARLAGVAGELFF
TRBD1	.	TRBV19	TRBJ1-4	TGTGCCAGTAGTAGACAGGGTACCAATGAAAAACTGTTTTTT	CASSRQGTNEKLFF
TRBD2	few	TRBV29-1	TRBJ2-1	TGCAGCGTGGGACTAGCGGGGGGGAGGAATGAGCAGTTCTTC	CSVGLAGGRNEQFF
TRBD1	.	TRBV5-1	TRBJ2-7	TGCGCCAGCAGCTTGACCACAGGGGGATCGGGGGAGCAGTACTTC	CASSLTTGGSGEQYF
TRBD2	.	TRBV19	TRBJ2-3	TGTGCCAGTAGTATTGCGAGCGGGGGGGCGCGGACGCAGTATTTT	CASSIASGGARTQYF
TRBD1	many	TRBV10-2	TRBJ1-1	TGCGCCAGCAGGGACAGGGCAAAAATGAACACTGAAGCTTTCTTT	CASRDRAKMNTEAFF
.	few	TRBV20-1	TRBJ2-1	TGCAGTGCTTACGGCATCCCACGGGATGTTGGTGAGCAGTTCTTC	CSAYGIPRDVGEQFF
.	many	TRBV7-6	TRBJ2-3	TGTGCCAGCAGCTGGCAGGGGTCTAGCACAGATACGCAGTATTTT	CASSWQGSSTDTQYF
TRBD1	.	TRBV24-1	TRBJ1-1	TGTGCCACTAGGGCAACAGGGGGATCCACTGAAGCTTTCTTT	CATRATGGSTEAFF
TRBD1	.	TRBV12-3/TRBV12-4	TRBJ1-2	TGTGCCAGCAGTCCGACAGGGGGCGGCTACACCTTC	CASSPTGGGYTF
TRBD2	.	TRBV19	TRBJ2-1	TGTGCCACCTCTAGCGGGGACGAGCAGTTCTTC	CATSSGDEQFF
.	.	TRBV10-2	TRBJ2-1	TGCGCCAGCACCCCTGCCTGGACAAACTACAATGAGCAGTTCTTC	CASTPAWTNYNEQFF
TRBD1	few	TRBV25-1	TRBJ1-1	TGTGCCAGCAGTACCCGGGACAGGGGGAACACTGAAGCTTTCTTT	CASSTRDRGNTEAFF
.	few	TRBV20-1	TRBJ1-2	TGCAGTGCTTCTCACAGGGAAAGTGGCTACACCTTC	CSASHRESGYTF
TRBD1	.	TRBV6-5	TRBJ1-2	TGTGCCAGCAGTTCGGACAGGGTGTTATATGGCTACACCTTC	CASSSDRVLYGYTF
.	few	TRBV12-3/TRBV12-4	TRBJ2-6	TGTGCCAGCACACCTTCTGGGGCCAACGTCCTGACTTTC	CASTPSGANVLTF
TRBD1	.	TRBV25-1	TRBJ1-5	TGTGCCAGCAGTGTGGGGACAGGGAGCGATCAGCCCCAGCATTTT	CASSVGTGSDQPQHF
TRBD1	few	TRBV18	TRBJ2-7	TGTGCCAGCTCACAACAGGGGGCGAGAACCTACGAGCAGTACTTC	CASSQQGARTYEQYF
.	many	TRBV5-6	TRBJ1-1	TGTGCCAGCAGCTTGGAGGGCCAGGGACGGAACACTGAAGCTTTCTTT	CASSLEGQGRNTEAFF
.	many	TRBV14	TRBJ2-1	TGTGCCAGCAGCCGATCAGGGGGGTCGAACAATGAGCAGTTCTTC	CASSRSGGSNNEQFF
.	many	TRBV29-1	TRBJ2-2	TGCAGCGTTCATTACCACGGGGAGCTGTTTTTT	CSVHYHGELFF
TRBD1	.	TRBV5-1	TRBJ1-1	TGCGCCAGCAGCTTGGGGGACAGGGGGTACACTGAAGCTTTCTTT	CASSLGDRGYTEAFF
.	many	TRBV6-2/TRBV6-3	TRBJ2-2	TGTGCCAGCACCCGTTTCACCGGGGAGCTGTTTTTT	CASTRFTGELFF
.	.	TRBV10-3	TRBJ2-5	TGTGCCATCAGTGAGTCGTCGGGACTGGAGACCCAGTACTTC	CAISESSGLETQYF
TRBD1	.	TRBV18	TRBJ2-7	TGTGCCAGCTCACCTCGGGACAGCCGATTCTCCTACGAGCAGTACTTC	CASSPRDSRFSYEQYF
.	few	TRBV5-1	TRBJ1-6	TGCGCCAGCAGCTTGGAGGGGGAGAAATATAATTCACCCCTCCACTTT	CASSLEGEKYNSPLHF
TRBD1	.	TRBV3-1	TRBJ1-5	TGTGCCAGCAGCGGCTCGACAGGGTTGATTCAGCCCCAGCATTTT	CASSGSTGLIQPQHF
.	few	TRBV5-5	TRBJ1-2	TGTGCCAGCAGCGCCCAGGGCATGGGGGGCTACACCTTC	CASSAQGMGGYTF
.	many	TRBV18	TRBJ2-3	TGTGCCAGCTCACTCGGGACCGATAGTGATACGCAGTATTTT	CASSLGTDSDTQYF
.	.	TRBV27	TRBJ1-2	TGTGCCAGCAGGGGACTGTCGGGCTACACCTTC	CASRGLSGYTF
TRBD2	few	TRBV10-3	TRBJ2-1	TGTGCCATCAGTGAGTCTAGCGGGGGCCTAGGGAGCTCCTACAATGAGCAGTTCTTC	CAISESSGGLGSSYNEQFF
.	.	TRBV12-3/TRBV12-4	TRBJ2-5	TGTGCCAGCAGTTTAGGGAGCCCGGGAGAGACCCAGTACTTC	CASSLGSPGETQYF
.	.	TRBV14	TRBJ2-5	TGTGCCAGCAGCCAAGATGGGAAGACCCAGTACTTC	CASSQDGKTQYF
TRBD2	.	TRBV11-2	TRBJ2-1	TGTACCAGCAGTCTCCCATCCGGGACTAGCGGGCTACAAGGGCAGTTCTTC	CTSSLPSGTSGLQGQFF
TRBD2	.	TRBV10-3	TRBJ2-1	TGTGCCATCAGTGAGTTGGCGGGACTAGCGAGCTACAATGAGCAGTTCTTC	CAISELAGLASYNEQFF
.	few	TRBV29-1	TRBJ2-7	TGCAGCGTTGCGCAGGCTAGCACTTACGAGCAGTACTTC	CSVAQASTYEQYF
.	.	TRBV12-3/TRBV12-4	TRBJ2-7	TGTGCCAGCAGCCGGGTACAGGGTGGGGAGCAGTACTTC	CASSRVQGGEQYF
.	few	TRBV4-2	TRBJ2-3	TGTGCCAGCAGCCAAGAGGGGTGGGATACGCAGTATTTT	CASSQEGWDTQYF
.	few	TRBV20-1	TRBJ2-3	TGCAGTGCCCTAGGGGGTCGGGGCACAGATACGCAGTATTTT	CSALGGRGTDTQYF
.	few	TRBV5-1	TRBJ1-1	TGCGCCAGCAGCTTGTTTTCGGGGGACAAAGCTTTCTTT	CASSLFSGDKAFF
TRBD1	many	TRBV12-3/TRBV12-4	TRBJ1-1	TGTGCCAGCAGCCAACCGGGACAGGAAGCTTTCTTT	CASSQPGQEAFF
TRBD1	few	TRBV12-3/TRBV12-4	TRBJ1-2	TGTGCCAGCAGCGCCCCCCGACAGGGCCCCTATGGCTACACCTTC	CASSAPRQGPYGYTF
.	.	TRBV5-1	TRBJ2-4	TGCGCCAGCAGCCACCGGGACCCTTTTATGGGGAACATTCAGTACTTC	CASSHRDPFMGNIQYF
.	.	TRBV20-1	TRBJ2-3	TGCAGTGCTTCAAGTTTACTAGGAGGGATCACAGATACGCAGTATTTT	CSASSLLGGITDTQYF
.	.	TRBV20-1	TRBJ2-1	TGCAGTGCACCTAGGGGTCTAGGGTCCTACAATGAGCAGTTCTTC	CSAPRGLGSYNEQFF